The 12 T cell receptor beta chains given below trace back to one sample, sequenced in a study of cytomegalovirus exposure and HLA in healthy donors. A multiplex PCR was run with 60 Vbeta primers and 13 Jbeta primers. Produced via immunoSEQ multiplex PCR; TCRdb's table is partial and in-frame only. The sample shows approximately 110,000 clones, roughly 85% of them seen only once. The specimen was PBMCs. Receptors originate from a middle-aged woman in good health and CMV-seronegative.

This chain uses TRBV20-1 with TRBJ1-1; D uncertain. Looked up from germline, CDR1 is DFQATT and CDR2 is SNEGSKA (reference sequence). This CDR3 is built from 11 residues. Between the trimmed V and J ends, which lost 5 bases and 1 base, there was a span of 5 bases. The CDR3 region has the DNA TGCAGTGCTCGGGGGAACACTGAAGCTTTCTTT. Its translation: CSARGNTEAFF.

The V and J genes are TRBV4-1 and TRBJ1-1, with 12 bases identical to TRBD1. The CDR3 sequence is 16 residues long. Losses at the gene ends were 3 bases for V and 11 bases for J; bases not matched to a gene: 13. CDR1 MGHRA and CDR2 YSYEKL come from the germline V gene. The CDR3 loop reads CASSHRRDRGPPGAFF. In DNA form, the CDR3 reads TGCGCCAGCAGCCATCGCCGGGACAGGGGGCCCCCAGGCGCTTTCTTT.

The chain employs TRBV4-3 and TRBJ1-4; 7 bases map to TRBD1. Per germline, CDR1 LGHNA and CDR2 YSLEER. The CDR3 runs to 15 residues. After removal of 0 bases from V and 8 bases from J, the junction contained 6 bases not matched to a gene. Here the CDR3 DNA reads TGCGCCAGCAGCCAAGATCAAGGGGGCCGAGAAAAACTGTTTTTT. Its protein product is CASSQDQGGREKLFF.

The V gene is TRBV18, the J gene TRBJ2-1; 12 nucleotides line up with TRBD2. V dropped 0 bases and J dropped 10; count of bases not matched to a gene: 13. Germline CDR1 KGHSH, CDR2 LQKENI. The CDR3 sequence is 18 residues long. The CDR3 loop is CASSPPPTSGRPGEEQFF. In DNA form, the CDR3 reads TGTGCCAGCTCACCACCTCCTACTAGCGGGAGGCCCGGAGAGGAGCAGTTCTTC.

This clone has a single count. The chain carries TRBV6-5 and TRBJ1-4, with D uncertain. The CDR3 covers 14 residues. Trimming pared 3 bases from V and 6 bases from J, leaving 11 bases between. Germline CDR1 MNHEY, CDR2 SVGAGI. The CDR3 DNA sequence: TGTGCCAGCAGTTATTTGGAGGGAGATGAAAAACTGTTTTTT. Its translation: CASSYLEGDEKLFF.

The chain combines TRBV18 with TRBJ1-1; D not resolved. This CDR3 comprises 14 residues. In germline, CDR1 is KGHSH, CDR2 LQKENI. V lost 1 base, J lost 0 bases, and 6 bases lay in between. CDR3 region: CASSPQRMNTEAFF. The CDR3 DNA reads as TGTGCCAGCTCACCACAGAGGATGAACACTGAAGCTTTCTTT. The full variable domain, with the rest looked up from reference TRBV18 and TRBJ1-1, is NAGVMQNPRHLVRRRGQEARLRCSPMKGHSHVYWYRQLPEEGLKFMVYLQKENIIDESGMPKERFSAEFPKEGPSILRIQQVVRGDSAAYFCASSPQRMNTEAFFGQGTRLTVV.

V gene TRBV5-1 combines with J gene TRBJ2-7, with D perhaps matching TRBD1 (6 bases). The CDR3 totals 15 residues. With 0 bases removed from V and 4 bases from J, the gap between germline ends came to 14 bases. Germline loops: CDR1 SGHRS, CDR2 YFSETQ. In nucleotides, the CDR3 is TGCGCCAGCAGCTTGGCCGGTCAGGGGATTTACGAGCAGTACTTC. This gives the protein CASSLAGQGIYEQYF.

This chain uses TRBV4-3 with TRBJ2-5; no definite D call. The CDR3 length is 15 residues. The V gene's germline CDR1 is LGHNA and CDR2 YSLEER. The ends were cut back, 4 bases at V and 4 bases at J, with 16 bases in the middle. The CDR3 protein is CASSPDLNQAETQYF. The CDR3 nucleotides read TGCGCCAGCAGCCCAGACCTCAACCAGGCAGAGACCCAGTACTTC.

The gene calls are TRBV7-7 and TRBJ1-5, with D perhaps matching TRBD1 (5 bases). The CDR3 contains 15 residues. The germline CDR1 and CDR2 sequences are SSHAT and FNYEAQ (reference sequence). The V end lost 5 bases, the J end lost 4 bases, and 15 bases lay between the germline ends. The CDR3 nucleotides read TGTGCCAGCAGCCCCCCCGGGGGGGGGAATCAGCCCCAGCATTTT. Translating it yields CASSPPGGGNQPQHF.

The CDR3 bases are TGCGCCAGCAGCCGGAGCGGACTAGCGGCCCCGGAAGATACGCAGTATTTT. Its translation: CASSRSGLAAPEDTQYF. The chain carries TRBV4-1 and TRBJ2-3; 10 nucleotides match TRBD2. The CDR3 is made up of 17 amino acids. From germline, CDR1 is MGHRA and CDR2 YSYEKL. With V trimmed by 4 bases and J by 5 bases, 12 bases remained unmatched.

The chain combines TRBV27 with TRBJ2-7, with 14 bases matching TRBD2. The CDR3 has 16 residues. V gave up 5 bases and J gave up 6 bases; unmatched junction bases: 9. Per germline, CDR1 MNHEY and CDR2 SMNVEV (reference sequence). For the CDR3, the DNA is TGTGCCAGCAGTCTGAAGGGACTAGCGGGGGCCTTCGAGCAGTACTTC. It specifies CASSLKGLAGAFEQYF.

The rearrangement joins TRBV18 to TRBJ2-5, with 9 nucleotides matching TRBD2. Trimming at V came to 6 bases and at J to 6 bases, leaving 8 bases not matched to a gene. The CDR3 has 14 amino acids. Germline loops: CDR1 KGHSH, CDR2 LQKENI. CDR3 amino acids: CASSPGLASQTQYF. DNA for the CDR3: TGTGCCAGCTCCCCCGGACTAGCGAGCCAGACCCAGTACTTC.